These 24 T cell receptor beta chains were sequenced from one sample in a study of T-cell memory formation after mild COVID-19. MiXCR, run by TCRdb on the 5' RACE reads, gives a single entry per CDR3 protein. The sample yields 550,000 to 700,000 distinct CDR3 sequences, approximately 18% seen once. The source material was PBMCs or a T cell subset sorted from them (not recorded which). These TCRs come from an adult woman who had mild COVID-19 (a few samples of this study predate the infection). Cell type and time point are not known.

There are a few counts of this clonotype. The chain uses TRBV6-2 or TRBV6-3 and TRBJ2-7, with D possibly being TRBD1 or TRBD2 (5 bases each). V was cut by 5 bases and J by 3 bases, with 14 bases left in between. This CDR3 spans 14 amino acids. CDR1 and CDR2 from the germline V gene are MNHEY and SVGEGT. The CDR3, as DNA: TGTGCCAGCAGTATACTGGGACCGAGCTACGAGCAGTACTTC. Its translation: CASSILGPSYEQYF.

This chain connects TRBV5-1 to TRBJ1-1, with 7 bases identical to TRBD1. Germline V lookup: CDR1 SGHRS, CDR2 YFSETQ. The CDR3 spans 17 residues. The V segment lost 4 bases and the J segment 1 base; nucleotides outside the gene matches: 13. The CDR3 nucleotides are TGCGCCAGCAGCCCACCTTACAGGGGAGGGCAGAACACTGAAGCTTTCTTT. Protein: CASSPPYRGGQNTEAFF. The whole variable domain, remainder taken from reference TRBV5-1 and TRBJ1-1, is KAGVTQTPRYLIKTRGQQVTLSCSPISGHRSVSWYQQTPGQGLQFLFEYFSETQRNKGNFPGRFSGRQFSNSRSEMNVSTLELGDSALYLCASSPPYRGGQNTEAFFGQGTRLTVV.

This clonotype occurred a few times. The rearrangement joins TRBV7-2 to TRBJ2-1, with 10 bases aligning to TRBD2. The CDR3 is 18 amino acids. Germline V CDR1 and CDR2: SGHTA, FQGNSA. Germline trimming cut 2 bases from V and 8 bases from J; bases unmatched to any gene: 15. CDR3 bases: TGTGCCAGCAGCTTAATGAGGGGAGGTCCTAGCGGGGGCTATGAGCAGTTCTTC. As protein: CASSLMRGGPSGGYEQFF. Complete variable domain (other parts from reference TRBV7-2 and TRBJ2-1): GAGVSQSPSNKVTEKGKDVELRCDPISGHTALYWYRQSLGQGLEFLIYFQGNSAPDKSGLPSDRFSAERTGGSVSTLTIQRTQQEDSAVYLCASSLMRGGPSGGYEQFFGPGTRLTVL.

The chain combines TRBV9 with TRBJ2-7; tentative D call: TRBD1 (6 bases). V shed 3 bases and J shed 0 bases, with 10 bases lying between them. CDR3 size: 14 residues. CDR1 is SGDLS and CDR2 is YYNGEE in the germline V gene. In DNA form, the CDR3 reads TGTGCCAGCAGCGAACAGGACAGCTCCTACGAGCAGTACTTC. Residues: CASSEQDSSYEQYF.

The rearrangement uses TRBV15 and TRBJ2-5; D remains unclear. The V end was cut by 5 bases, the J end by 1 base, with 8 bases between. The CDR3 sequence is 13 residues long. The germline V gene has CDR1 LNHNV and CDR2 YYDKDF (reference sequence). In nucleotides, the CDR3 is TGTGCCACCAGCGGAACGTTCCAAGAGACCCAGTACTTC. Translated, it gives CATSGTFQETQYF.

This clonotype was seen a handful of times. This rearrangement joins TRBV20-1 to TRBJ1-5; TRBD1 might be the D (5 bases). CDR1 is DFQATT and CDR2 is SNEGSKA in the germline V gene (reference sequence). V lost 6 bases, J lost 7 bases, and 13 bases lay in between. The CDR3 has 12 residues. The CDR3 here is CSARERGQPQHF. CDR3 DNA: TGCAGTGCCCGGGAAAGGGGACAGCCCCAGCATTTT.

This rearrangement joins TRBV7-6 to TRBJ2-2; a weak D match, TRBD2 (6 bases). The CDR3 runs to 14 residues. Germline values: CDR1 SGHVS, CDR2 FNYEAQ. V dropped 7 bases and J dropped 4 bases, with 13 bases sitting between them. CDR3 nucleotides: TGTGCCAGCACATTAGGCGGGATCACCGGGGAGCTGTTTTTT. Amino acids: CASTLGGITGELFF.

The chain has TRBV7-2 and TRBJ2-3; 7 bases are shared with TRBD1. Germline lookup yields CDR1 SGHTA and CDR2 FQGNSA. Trimming removed 0 bases from V and 3 bases from J; junction bases left unmatched: 3. This CDR3 is built from 15 residues. The chain's CDR3 is CASSLATGETDTQYF. In DNA, the CDR3 is TGTGCCAGCAGCTTAGCAACAGGGGAAACAGATACGCAGTATTTT.

This clonotype has more than one count but fewer than ten. This chain links TRBV9 with TRBJ2-3; D unclear. The CDR3 has 13 residues. Germline V gene lookup returns CDR1 SGDLS and CDR2 YYNGEE. Between the trimmed V and J ends, which lost 2 bases and 2 bases, there was a span of 6 bases. The CDR3 sequence is CASSVWTTDTQYF. Here the CDR3 DNA reads TGTGCCAGCAGCGTTTGGACCACAGATACGCAGTATTTT.

The chain links TRBV7-9 to TRBJ1-1, with 7 bases matching TRBD1. CDR1 SEHNR and CDR2 FQNEAQ come from the germline V gene (reference sequence). The CDR3 sequence is 12 residues long. V was clipped by 8 bases and J by 10 bases; unmatched bases: 10. The CDR3 DNA reads as TGTGCCAGCGAGGGGGCAGGGGAGTCAGCTTTCTTT. Protein: CASEGAGESAFF.

For this clonotype: The conserved closing phenylalanine or tryptophan is absent in this CDR3, likely reflecting a read error. This chain links TRBV29-1 with TRBJ2-5; 7 nucleotides line up with TRBD1. Germline V gene lookup returns CDR1 SQVTM and CDR2 ANQGSEA. V lost 2 bases to trimming and J lost 3 bases; unmatched junction nucleotides: 0. The CDR3 has 12 residues. CDR3 in amino acids: CSVEQGEETQYS. The CDR3 DNA follows: TGCAGCGTTGAACAGGGGGAAGAGACCCAGTACTCC.

This clonotype was detected a few times. The J gene is TRBJ2-7, the V gene TRBV6-2 or TRBV6-3, with 7 nucleotides matching TRBD1. J was trimmed by 2 bases and V by 5 bases; bases with no gene match: 18. The germline V gene has CDR1 MNHEY and CDR2 SVGEGT. CDR3 length: 18 amino acids. The CDR3 DNA sequence: TGTGCCAGCAGTCCCCAGAAATTGTTGACAGGGCGCCCCTACGAGCAGTACTTC. Translated: CASSPQKLLTGRPYEQYF.

V and J are TRBV11-2 and TRBJ2-5; tentatively, D is TRBD1 or TRBD2 (5 bases each). V was cut by 3 bases and J by 5 bases, with 16 bases left in between. The CDR3 is made up of 15 amino acids. The germline V gene has CDR1 SGHAT and CDR2 FQNNGV. CDR3 nucleotide sequence: TGTGCCAGCAGCTTTGGGCAGGCCTGGGGGGAGACCCAGTACTTC. As protein: CASSFGQAWGETQYF.

The chain employs TRBV20-1 and TRBJ2-6; unclear D gene. The V and J ends lost 2 bases and 2 bases respectively, with 4 bases between them. Per germline, CDR1 DFQATT and CDR2 SNEGSKA (reference sequence). CDR3 length: 13 amino acids. This CDR3 is CSARHTGANVLTF. In DNA, the CDR3 is TGCAGTGCTAGACACACTGGGGCCAACGTCCTGACTTTC.

This clonotype was seen a few times. The gene calls are TRBV7-8 and TRBJ2-1; 13 bases align to TRBD2. V lost 4 bases to trimming and J lost 3 bases; unmatched junction nucleotides: 6. The CDR3 sequence is 17 residues long. In germline, CDR1 is SGHVS, CDR2 FQNEAQ. CDR3 amino acids: CASSYTGTSGVYNEQFF. CDR3 nucleotide sequence: TGTGCCAGCAGCTATACCGGGACTAGCGGGGTCTACAATGAGCAGTTCTTC.

This clonotype was seen more than once but under ten times. The chain recombines TRBV6-5 with TRBJ1-1; weak D call: TRBD1 (6 bases). The CDR3 runs to 17 residues. Trimming stripped 2 bases from V and 5 bases from J, with 21 bases between. Germline V gene sequence: CDR1 MNHEY, CDR2 SVGAGI. For the CDR3, the DNA is TGTGCCAGCAGTTACAGGGGGGCAGGGTGGCGTCGTACTGAAGCTTTCTTT. Translated, it gives CASSYRGAGWRRTEAFF.

This clonotype was recorded a few times. The chain carries TRBV18 and TRBJ2-3, with TRBD1 identical over 9 bases. V dropped 0 bases and J dropped 6; count of bases not matched to a gene: 4. This CDR3 has 15 amino acids. CDR1 and CDR2 from the germline V gene are KGHSH and LQKENI. CDR3 in amino acids: CASSPPRTGVDTQYF. DNA of the CDR3: TGTGCCAGCTCACCACCTCGGACAGGGGTTGATACGCAGTATTTT.

This clonotype came up many times. The V call is TRBV9, the J call TRBJ2-2, with TRBD2 matching over 8 bases. The CDR3 consists of 15 residues. J was trimmed by 3 bases and V by 2 bases; bases with no gene match: 3. Germline V CDR1 and CDR2: SGDLS, YYNGEE. CDR3 amino acids: CASSVSGKDTGELFF. As DNA, the CDR3 is TGTGCCAGCAGCGTTAGCGGGAAAGACACCGGGGAGCTGTTTTTT.

The CDR3 bases are TGCGCCAGCAGCTTGGTAGCGGGGTCTGACGAGCAGTACTTC. Translation gives CASSLVAGSDEQYF. This chain uses TRBV5-1 with TRBJ2-7, with TRBD2 matching over 8 bases. From germline, CDR1 is SGHRS and CDR2 YFSETQ. V lost 0 bases and J lost 5; bases outside the gene matches: 4. The CDR3 has 14 amino acids.

In its sample, this clonotype was seen a few times. The chain is built from TRBV3-1 and TRBJ2-3; weak D call: TRBD2 (5 bases). This CDR3 is 12 amino acids long. V lost 0 bases, J lost 9 bases, and 7 bases lay in between. In germline, CDR1 is LGHDT, CDR2 YNNKEL (reference sequence). The CDR3 here is CASSQEPGTQYF. DNA for the CDR3: TGTGCCAGCAGCCAAGAACCGGGGACGCAGTATTTT.

This sequence joins TRBV4-3 and TRBJ2-7, with D hard to call. V lost 0 bases to trimming and J lost 4 bases, with 7 bases between them. The CDR3 is 13 amino acids. Germline V gene sequence: CDR1 LGHNA, CDR2 YSLEER. CDR3 residues: CASSQEVGYEQYF. The CDR3 bases are TGCGCCAGCAGCCAAGAAGTCGGTTACGAGCAGTACTTC.

This clonotype was recorded a few times. This chain joins TRBV20-1 and TRBJ2-1; D possibly corresponds to TRBD2 (6 bases). The V end was cut by 3 bases, the J end by 5 bases, with 14 bases between. CDR1 DFQATT and CDR2 SNEGSKA come from the germline V gene (reference sequence). The CDR3 runs to 14 residues. The CDR3 DNA reads TGCAGTGCTAGGACGGCGGGGAATAACAATGAGCAGTTCTTC. It is translated as CSARTAGNNNEQFF.

This clonotype was counted a few times. This sequence joins TRBV7-8 and TRBJ2-4, with TRBD1 matching 9 bases. Germline V lookup: CDR1 SGHVS, CDR2 FQNEAQ. This CDR3 is 18 amino acids long. J was trimmed by 1 base and V by 1 base; bases with no gene match: 8. The CDR3 loop reads CASSLGVDRGWAKNIQYF. The DNA of the CDR3 is TGTGCCAGCAGCTTAGGGGTTGACAGGGGGTGGGCCAAAAACATTCAGTACTTC.

The CDR3 nucleotides are TGTGCCAGCGGTCCTCTAGGTCGGGCGGGAGGACACTACAATGAGCAGTTCTTC. Encoded protein: CASGPLGRAGGHYNEQFF. The genes are TRBV6-2 or TRBV6-3 and TRBJ2-1; TRBD2 aligns across 8 bases. After removal of 8 bases from V and 3 bases from J, the junction contained 18 bases not matched to a gene. This CDR3 has 18 amino acids. Per germline, CDR1 MNHEY and CDR2 SVGEGT.